Below, 14 T cell receptor beta chains from the same sample are listed, as sequenced in a study of T cell responses to AZD1222 COVID-19 vaccine. Clones were read by immunoSEQ multiplex PCR, and TCRdb kept only the in-frame ones, dropping some. The table has 250,000 to 300,000 clones, 90% to 95% seen once; the top ten hold 0.55%. The sequencing here drew on peripheral blood, taken 28 days after the second AZD1222 dose. The receptors were sampled from an adult who received the AZD1222 COVID-19 vaccine.

The chain employs TRBV16 and TRBJ1-1; D uncertain. Germline values: CDR1 KGHSY, CDR2 FQNENV. Trimming removed 4 bases from V and 7 bases from J, with 7 bases in between. The CDR3 totals 11 residues. DNA for the CDR3: TGTGCCAGCAGCCCAAGGAATGAAGCTTTCTTT. Translated: CASSPRNEAFF.

The chain combines TRBV5-1 with TRBJ2-2; weak D call: TRBD1 (6 bases). Trimming cost V 6 bases and J 4 bases, with 16 bases left between them. The length of the CDR3 is 15 residues. Per germline, CDR1 SGHRS and CDR2 YFSETQ. For the CDR3, the DNA is TGCGCCAGCATTGATGGGGGCCAGGGCACCGGGGAGCTGTTTTTT. Amino acid sequence: CASIDGGQGTGELFF.

The rearrangement uses TRBV29-1 and TRBJ1-1; no clear D gene. The CDR3 consists of 13 residues. Germline CDR1 and CDR2: SQVTM and ANQGSEA. V dropped 4 bases and J dropped 5 bases, with 14 bases sitting between them. The CDR3: CSVGGIQPTEAFF. The CDR3 DNA reads as TGCAGCGTTGGTGGAATACAGCCGACTGAAGCTTTCTTT.

The chain couples TRBV29-1 to TRBJ2-7, with D hard to call. CDR3 length equals 10 residues. V was trimmed by 3 bases and J by 5 bases, leaving 5 bases between them. The V gene's germline CDR1 is SQVTM and CDR2 ANQGSEA. CDR3 in amino acids: CSVDVNEQYF. The CDR3 DNA sequence: TGCAGCGTTGATGTCAACGAGCAGTACTTC.

This chain connects TRBV5-1 to TRBJ1-6; possible D gene TRBD1, 6 bases. The CDR3 totals 15 residues. Germline values: CDR1 SGHRS, CDR2 YFSETQ. V was clipped by 0 bases and J by 10 bases, with 14 bases between them. DNA of the CDR3: TGCGCCAGCAGCTTGGCAGGGGAGGTTCAGTCACCCCTCCACTTT. The encoded protein is CASSLAGEVQSPLHF.

J is TRBJ1-3 and V is TRBV3-1 (or the pseudogene TRBV3-2); 9 bases map to TRBD1. Germline V CDR1 and CDR2: LGHDT, YNNKEL (reference sequence). Losses at the gene ends were 5 bases for V and 4 bases for J; bases not matched to a gene: 3. This CDR3 contains 14 residues. The CDR3 DNA reads as TGTGCCAGCAGCTTACAGGGGGCGGGAAACACCATATATTTT. Translating it yields CASSLQGAGNTIYF.

The chain has TRBV24-1 and TRBJ1-5; D uncertain. The CDR3 runs 14 residues. From germline, CDR1 is KGHDR and CDR2 SFDVKD. Trimming left V 2 bases short and J 6 bases short, with 10 bases between. CDR3 nucleotides: TGTGCCACCAGTGATTCGATTGATGGTCAGCCCCAGCATTTT. Translated: CATSDSIDGQPQHF.

This rearrangement joins TRBV28 to TRBJ1-2, with a possible D match to TRBD1 (5 bases). The V end was cut by 4 bases, the J end by 6 bases, with 15 bases between. The germline V gene encodes CDR1 MDHEN and CDR2 SYDVKM. The CDR3 loop spans 14 amino acids. The CDR3 nucleotides read TGTGCCAGCAGTTCCTGGGGACCGGGACATGGCTACACCTTC. Protein: CASSSWGPGHGYTF.

The V and J genes are TRBV20-1 and TRBJ2-7, with no clear D. V was clipped by 3 bases and J by 7 bases, with 10 bases between them. The germline gives CDR1 DFQATT, CDR2 SNEGSKA (reference sequence). The CDR3 runs 11 residues. The CDR3 protein is CSARTPTEQYF. The CDR3 DNA sequence: TGCAGTGCTAGGACACCGACGGAGCAGTACTTC.

The chain is built from TRBV2 and TRBJ2-7; TRBD2 matches at 7 bases. Germline-derived CDR1 and CDR2 are SNHLY and FYNNEI. The J segment lost 4 bases and the V segment lost 0 bases, leaving 9 bases of the junction unmatched. The CDR3 is 16 amino acids. In DNA, the CDR3 is TGTGCCAGCAGTGAAGCGCAAATAGCGGGCGGGTACGAGCAGTACTTC. This translates into CASSEAQIAGGYEQYF. Full variable domain (outside the CDR3, taken from reference TRBV2 and TRBJ2-7): EPEVTQTPSHQVTQMGQEVILRCVPISNHLYFYWYRQILGQKVEFLVSFYNNEISEKSEIFDDQFSVERPDGSNFTLKIRSTKLEDSAMYFCASSEAQIAGGYEQYFGPGTRLTVT.

This rearrangement joins TRBV5-4 to TRBJ2-1, with D perhaps TRBD2 (6 bases). Trimming pared 4 bases from V and 9 bases from J, leaving 14 bases between. Germline CDR1 reads SGHNT; CDR2 reads YYREEE (reference sequence). The CDR3 extends over 13 amino acids. Here the CDR3 reads CASSVRDGSEQFF. The CDR3 coding sequence is TGTGCCAGCAGCGTCCGGGACGGGAGTGAGCAGTTCTTC.

The chain carries TRBV5-1 and TRBJ2-1; 7 positions agree with TRBD2. The CDR3 is 15 residues long. The ends lost 2 bases at V and 2 bases at J; junction bases unmatched: 4. Germline V gene sequence: CDR1 SGHRS, CDR2 YFSETQ. CDR3 sequence (DNA): TGCGCCAGCAGCTTCGCTAGCGGACCCTACAATGAGCAGTTCTTC. Translating it yields CASSFASGPYNEQFF.

V usage is TRBV3-1 (or the pseudogene TRBV3-2) and J usage is TRBJ2-2; 7 nucleotides line up with TRBD2. There are 13 residues in the CDR3. Germline trimming cut 6 bases from V and 7 bases from J; bases unmatched to any gene: 5. Germline V CDR1 and CDR2: LGHDT, YNNKEL (reference sequence). The CDR3 protein is CASSPSGGGELFF. In nucleotides, the CDR3 is TGTGCCAGCAGTCCGTCGGGGGGCGGGGAGCTGTTTTTT.

This chain joins TRBV28 and TRBJ2-7; 8 nucleotides agree with TRBD1. The CDR3 is 16 residues long. V was clipped by 4 bases and J by 4 bases; unmatched bases: 12. Germline-derived CDR1 and CDR2 are MDHEN and SYDVKM. The CDR3 is CASSSGGRDPPYEQYF. CDR3 nucleotide sequence: TGTGCCAGCAGTTCAGGGGGCAGGGACCCCCCGTACGAGCAGTACTTC.